A single sample is the source of the 5 T cell receptor beta chains below, sequenced in a study of T and B cells in COVID-19 patients. BIOMED2 TRB-A/B primer pools were used in multiplex TRB PCR. TCRdb reprocessed the multiplex PCR reads with MiXCR, giving one entry per CDR3 protein. The data show some 2,800 distinct CDR3 sequences, 20% to 25% seen once. From blood, roughly 220-550 ng of genomic DNA served as TRB template. Sequences were obtained from blood. The receptors here all came from a human donor with active COVID-19.

This clonotype was detected a few times. V is TRBV7-2 and J is TRBJ2-3; 12 bases agree with TRBD2. CDR3 size: 19 residues. CDR1 and CDR2 (germline): SGHTA, FQGNSA. J gave up 7 bases and V 2 bases, and 16 bases lay outside the gene matches. DNA of the CDR3: TGTGCCAGCAGCTTAAGTCTCTCCCGGACTAGCGGGGTGGGGAATACGCAGTATTTT. Its translation is CASSLSLSRTSGVGNTQYF.

Within the sample, this clonotype is medium-sized. V gene TRBV6-1 combines with J gene TRBJ1-2; D is undetermined. Germline lookup yields CDR1 MNHNS and CDR2 SASEGT. The CDR3 loop spans 14 amino acids. V was trimmed by 1 base and J by 5 bases, leaving 11 bases between them. The CDR3 loop is CASSEGATPYGYTF. In DNA form, the CDR3 reads TGTGCCAGCAGTGAAGGTGCCACTCCATATGGCTACACCTTC.

This clonotype rates as large. The chain employs TRBV29-1 and TRBJ1-4; 8 positions match TRBD1. This CDR3 is built from 13 residues. From germline, CDR1 is SQVTM and CDR2 ANQGSEA. After removal of 6 bases from V and 5 bases from J, the junction contained 5 bases not matched to a gene. CDR3 nucleotide sequence: TGCAGCGTCGCGAGGACAGGGAATGAAAAACTGTTTTTT. Encoded protein: CSVARTGNEKLFF.

This clonotype is medium-sized in the sample. The chain links TRBV6-2 or TRBV6-3 to TRBJ2-1; tentative D call: TRBD2 (5 bases). The CDR3 sequence is 13 residues long. Trimming pared 5 bases from V and 8 bases from J, leaving 13 bases between. Germline V CDR1 and CDR2: MNHEY, SVGEGT. This CDR3 reads CASSRAGGYEQFF. CDR3 coding DNA: TGTGCCAGCAGTAGGGCAGGAGGATATGAGCAGTTCTTC.

By proportion, this clonotype is medium-sized. This rearrangement joins TRBV5-6 to TRBJ1-2, with D unresolved. Germline V gene sequence: CDR1 SGHDT, CDR2 YYEEEE. The CDR3 runs 14 residues. The germline V and J ends were trimmed by 3 bases and 3 bases, with 12 bases remaining between them. In nucleotides, the CDR3 is TGTGCCAGCAGCTGGTGGACGGTGGACTATGGCTACACCTTC. Amino acids: CASSWWTVDYGYTF. Full variable domain (outside the CDR3, taken from reference TRBV5-6 and TRBJ1-2): DAGVTQSPTHLIKTRGQQVTLRCSPKSGHDTVSWYQQALGQGPQFIFQYYEEEERQRGNFPDRFSGHQFPNYSSELNVNALLLGDSALYLCASSWWTVDYGYTFGSGTRLTVV.